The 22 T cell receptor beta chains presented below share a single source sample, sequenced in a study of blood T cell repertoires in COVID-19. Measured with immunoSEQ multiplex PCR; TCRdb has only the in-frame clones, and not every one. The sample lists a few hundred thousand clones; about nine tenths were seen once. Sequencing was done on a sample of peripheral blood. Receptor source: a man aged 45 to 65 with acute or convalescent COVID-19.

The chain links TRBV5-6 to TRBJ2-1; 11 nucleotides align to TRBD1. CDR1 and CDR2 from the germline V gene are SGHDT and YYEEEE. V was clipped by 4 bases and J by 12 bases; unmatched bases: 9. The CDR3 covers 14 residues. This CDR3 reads CASSPRTGGYGQFF. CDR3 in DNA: TGTGCCAGCAGCCCACGGACAGGGGGCTATGGGCAGTTCTTC.

CDR3 amino acids: CASSQGQGVNEQYF. The CDR3, as DNA: TGTGCCAGCAGCCAGGGACAGGGAGTAAACGAGCAGTACTTC. The chain uses TRBV4-2 and TRBJ2-7; 9 bases are a match to TRBD1. This CDR3 is 14 amino acids long. The germline CDR1 and CDR2 sequences are LGHNA and YNFKEQ. After removal of 3 bases from V and 5 bases from J, the junction contained 5 bases not matched to a gene.

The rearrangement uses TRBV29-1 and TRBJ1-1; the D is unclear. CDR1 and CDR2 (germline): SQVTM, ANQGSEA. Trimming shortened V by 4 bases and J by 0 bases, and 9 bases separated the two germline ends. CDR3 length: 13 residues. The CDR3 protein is CSVVAQMNTEAFF. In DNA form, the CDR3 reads TGCAGCGTTGTGGCCCAGATGAACACTGAAGCTTTCTTT.

The CDR3 DNA is TGTGCCAGCAGTGGACAGTCTGGAAACACCATATATTTT. It specifies CASSGQSGNTIYF. The rearrangement uses TRBV7-8 and TRBJ1-3, with D possibly matching TRBD1 (6 bases). V shed 6 bases and J shed 1 base, with 7 bases lying between them. This CDR3 region has 13 residues. Germline values: CDR1 SGHVS, CDR2 FQNEAQ.

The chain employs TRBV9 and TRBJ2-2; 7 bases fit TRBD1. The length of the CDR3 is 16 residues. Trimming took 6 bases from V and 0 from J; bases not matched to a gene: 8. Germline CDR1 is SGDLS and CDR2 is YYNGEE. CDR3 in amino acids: CASNPRDSPNTGELFF. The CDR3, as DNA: TGTGCCAGCAACCCCCGGGACAGCCCGAACACCGGGGAGCTGTTTTTT.

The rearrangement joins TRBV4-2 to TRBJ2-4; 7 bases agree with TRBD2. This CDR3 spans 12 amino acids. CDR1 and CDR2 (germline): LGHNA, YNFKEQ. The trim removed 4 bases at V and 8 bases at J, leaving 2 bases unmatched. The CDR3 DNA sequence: TGTGCCAGCAGCCCCGGGGGGTACATTCAGTACTTC. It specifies CASSPGGYIQYF.

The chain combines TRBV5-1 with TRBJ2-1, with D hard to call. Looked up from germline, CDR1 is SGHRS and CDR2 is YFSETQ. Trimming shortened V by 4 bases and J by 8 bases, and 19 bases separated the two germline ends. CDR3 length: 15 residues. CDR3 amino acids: CASSDSGPPLDEQFF. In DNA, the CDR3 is TGCGCCAGCAGCGATTCGGGTCCCCCCTTGGATGAGCAGTTCTTC.

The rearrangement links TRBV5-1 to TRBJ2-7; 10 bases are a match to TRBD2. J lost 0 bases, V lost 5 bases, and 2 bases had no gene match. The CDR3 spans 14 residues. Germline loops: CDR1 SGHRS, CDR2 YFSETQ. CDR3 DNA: TGCGCCAGCAGGGGACTAGCGAACTCCTACGAGCAGTACTTC. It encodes CASRGLANSYEQYF. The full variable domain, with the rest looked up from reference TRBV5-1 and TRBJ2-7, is KAGVTQTPRYLIKTRGQQVTLSCSPISGHRSVSWYQQTPGQGLQFLFEYFSETQRNKGNFPGRFSGRQFSNSRSEMNVSTLELGDSALYLCASRGLANSYEQYFGPGTRLTVT.

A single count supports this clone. The CDR3 DNA is TGTGCCAGCAGCTGGGCCCAGGGGGAGAACACTGAAGCTTTCTTT. It encodes CASSWAQGENTEAFF. The genes are TRBV2 and TRBJ1-1; 7 bases are a match to TRBD1. Germline CDR1 is SNHLY and CDR2 is FYNNEI. V lost 6 bases and J lost 1; bases outside the gene matches: 8. The CDR3 has 15 residues.

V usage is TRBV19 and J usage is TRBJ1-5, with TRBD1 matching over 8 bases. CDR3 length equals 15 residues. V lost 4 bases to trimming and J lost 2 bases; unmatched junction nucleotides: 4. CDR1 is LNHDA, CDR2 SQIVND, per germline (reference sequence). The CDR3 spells CASSSGQGRNQPQHF. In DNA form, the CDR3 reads TGTGCCAGTAGTAGCGGACAGGGACGCAATCAGCCCCAGCATTTT.

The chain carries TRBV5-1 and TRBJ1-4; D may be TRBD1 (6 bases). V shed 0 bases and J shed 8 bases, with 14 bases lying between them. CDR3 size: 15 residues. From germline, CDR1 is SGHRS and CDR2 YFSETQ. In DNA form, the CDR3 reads TGCGCCAGCAGCTTGGAGGGCAGGGGAGAAGAAAAACTGTTTTTT. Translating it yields CASSLEGRGEEKLFF.

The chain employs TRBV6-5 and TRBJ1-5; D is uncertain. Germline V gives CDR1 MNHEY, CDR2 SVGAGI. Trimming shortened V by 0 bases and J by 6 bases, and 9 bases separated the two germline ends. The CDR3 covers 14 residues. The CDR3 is CASSYSIRSQPQHF. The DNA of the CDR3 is TGTGCCAGCAGTTACTCGATTCGGTCTCAGCCCCAGCATTTT.

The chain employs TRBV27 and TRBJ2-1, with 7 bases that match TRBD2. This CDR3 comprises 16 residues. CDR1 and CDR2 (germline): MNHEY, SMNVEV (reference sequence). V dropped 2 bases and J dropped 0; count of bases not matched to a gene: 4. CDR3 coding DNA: TGTGCCAGCAGTTTAAGCGGGGCCCTCTCCTACAATGAGCAGTTCTTC. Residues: CASSLSGALSYNEQFF.

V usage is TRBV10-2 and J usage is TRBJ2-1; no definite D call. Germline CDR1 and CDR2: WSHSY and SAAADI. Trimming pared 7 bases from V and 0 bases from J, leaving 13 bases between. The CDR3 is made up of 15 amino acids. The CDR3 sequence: CASKQTMSSYNEQFF. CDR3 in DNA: TGCGCCAGCAAACAGACGATGAGCTCCTACAATGAGCAGTTCTTC.

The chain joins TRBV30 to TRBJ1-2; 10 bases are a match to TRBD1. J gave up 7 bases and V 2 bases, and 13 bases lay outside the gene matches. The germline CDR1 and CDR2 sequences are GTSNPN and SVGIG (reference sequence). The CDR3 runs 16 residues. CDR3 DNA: TGTGCCTGGAGTACCCGGGACAGGGGAGGGACGGGTGGCTACACCTTC. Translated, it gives CAWSTRDRGGTGGYTF. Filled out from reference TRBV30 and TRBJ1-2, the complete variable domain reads SQTIHQWPATLVQPVGSPLSLECTVEGTSNPNLYWYRQAAGRGLQLLFYSVGIGQISSEVPQNLSASRPQDRQFILSSKKLLLSDSGFYLCAWSTRDRGGTGGYTFGSGTRLTVV.

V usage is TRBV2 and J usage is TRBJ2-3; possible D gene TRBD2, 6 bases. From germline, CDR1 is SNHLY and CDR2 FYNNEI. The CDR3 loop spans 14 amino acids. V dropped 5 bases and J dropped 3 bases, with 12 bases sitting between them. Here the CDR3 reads CASSPTSTTDTQYF. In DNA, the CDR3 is TGTGCCAGCAGTCCGACTAGTACGACAGATACGCAGTATTTT.

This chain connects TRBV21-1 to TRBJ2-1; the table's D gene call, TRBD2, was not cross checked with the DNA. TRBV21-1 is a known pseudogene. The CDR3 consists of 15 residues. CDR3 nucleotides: TGTGCCAGCAGCAGCCTAGCGGGGGGGCCCAATGAGCAGTTCTTC. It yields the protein CASSSLAGGPNEQFF.

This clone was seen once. This CDR3 is CASSSLGGGQGSNQPQHF. The DNA for the CDR3 is TGTGCCAGCAGTTCACTCGGCGGGGGACAGGGTAGCAATCAGCCCCAGCATTTT. The rearrangement joins TRBV27 to TRBJ1-5; 9 bases align to TRBD1. The CDR3 has 18 residues. Per germline, CDR1 MNHEY and CDR2 SMNVEV (reference sequence). After removal of 4 bases from V and 0 bases from J, the junction contained 10 bases not matched to a gene.

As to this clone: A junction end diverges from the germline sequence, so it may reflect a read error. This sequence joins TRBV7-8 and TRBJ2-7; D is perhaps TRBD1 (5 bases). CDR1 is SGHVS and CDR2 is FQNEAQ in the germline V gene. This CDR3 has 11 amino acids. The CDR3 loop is CASSLVGRAEF. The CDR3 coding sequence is TGTGCCAGCAGCTTAGTCGGCAGGGCTGAATTC.

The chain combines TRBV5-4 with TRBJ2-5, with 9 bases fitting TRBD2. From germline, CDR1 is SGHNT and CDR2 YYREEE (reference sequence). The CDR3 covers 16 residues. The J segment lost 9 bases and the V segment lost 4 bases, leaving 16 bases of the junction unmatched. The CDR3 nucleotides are TGTGCCAGCAGCCCGGCGGGGGGGGCCGTGGCGGAGGCCCAGTACTTC. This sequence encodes CASSPAGGAVAEAQYF.

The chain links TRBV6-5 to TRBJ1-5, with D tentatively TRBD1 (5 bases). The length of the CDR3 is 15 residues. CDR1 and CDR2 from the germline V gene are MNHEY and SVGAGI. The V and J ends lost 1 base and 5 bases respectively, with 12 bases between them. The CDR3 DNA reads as TGTGCCAGCAGTTACTTTCCAGGGCAGCATCAGCCCCAGCATTTT. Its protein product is CASSYFPGQHQPQHF.

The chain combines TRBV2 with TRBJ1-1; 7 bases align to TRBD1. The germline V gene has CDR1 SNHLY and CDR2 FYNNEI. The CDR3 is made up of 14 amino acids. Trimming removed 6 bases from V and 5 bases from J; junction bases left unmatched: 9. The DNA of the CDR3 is TGTGCCAGCAGCCGGGGACAGTATGGGACTGAAGCTTTCTTT. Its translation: CASSRGQYGTEAFF.